This T cell receptor beta chain comes out of a study of blood T cell repertoires in COVID-19. Study-level information: PBMCs, B-cell-depleted T cells, or T cells provided the cDNA or gDNA that made up the material.

Original methodology: From reference gene primer amplification, estimates of nucleated cell counts were derived. Some clones are missing from TCRdb's copy, which holds only in-frame ones; the method was immunoSEQ multiplex PCR. Clonal size and the V and J genes are those of that table, whereas D and trimming came from the DNA. The sample contains around 190,000 clones, approximately 82% of which appear only once. With V trimmed by 0 bases and J by 1 base, 6 bases remained unmatched. The CDR3 has 17 residues. This TCR was recovered from a human donor in a cohort sampled during active COVID-19. The sequencing input was peripheral blood. The chain carries TRBV5-3 and TRBJ2-5; 10 nucleotides agree with TRBD2. TRBV5-3 is assigned to the ORF class and has an uncertain function. This CDR3 is CARSLELAGLFQETQYF. Written as DNA, the CDR3 is TGTGCCAGAAGCTTGGAACTAGCGGGATTGTTCCAAGAGACCCAGTACTTC.